The 16 T cell receptor beta chains below come from one sample, sequenced in a study of blood T cell repertoires in COVID-19. Assay used: immunoSEQ multiplex PCR; TCRdb lists only in-frame clones, some missing. Found here are over 150,000 clones, roughly 80% of them singletons; the top ten hold around 3%. Sequenced input: peripheral blood. These receptor sequences come from a man in his sixties or seventies with acute or convalescent COVID-19.

The chain is built from TRBV6-1 and TRBJ1-1; D may be TRBD1 (5 bases). The CDR3 covers 14 residues. Looked up from germline, CDR1 is MNHNS and CDR2 is SASEGT. Trimming cost V 3 bases and J 5 bases, with 13 bases left between them. This CDR3 is CASSDPQGGTEAFF. DNA of the CDR3: TGTGCCAGCAGTGACCCTCAGGGAGGGACTGAAGCTTTCTTT.

The chain uses TRBV30 and TRBJ1-1; 7 nucleotides line up with TRBD1. With V trimmed by 8 bases and J by 4 bases, 7 bases remained unmatched. Looked up from germline, CDR1 is GTSNPN and CDR2 is SVGIG (reference sequence). There are 12 residues in the CDR3. The CDR3: CALDRAGTEAFF. CDR3 DNA: TGTGCCCTAGACAGGGCGGGCACTGAAGCTTTCTTT.

V gene TRBV30 combines with J gene TRBJ2-1, with a tentative D call TRBD2 (5 bases). Trimming pared 2 bases from V and 9 bases from J, leaving 14 bases between. This CDR3 has 13 amino acids. Germline V gene data show CDR1 as GTSNPN and CDR2 as SVGIG (reference sequence). The CDR3 nucleotides are TGTGCCTGGAGTCCTATTTGGGCGGGTGAGCAGTTCTTC. It codes for CAWSPIWAGEQFF.

The chain links TRBV12-5 to TRBJ2-2; 8 bases map to TRBD1. CDR1 LGHNT and CDR2 FRNRAP come from the germline V gene. The CDR3 spans 19 residues. J gave up 0 bases and V 0 bases, and 9 bases lay outside the gene matches. The CDR3 reads CASGLVSPTGGTNTGELFF. The CDR3 bases are TGTGCTAGTGGTTTGGTATCCCCAACAGGGGGAACGAACACCGGGGAGCTGTTTTTT.

This clone has just one count. J is TRBJ2-3 and V is TRBV5-1; the match to TRBD1 covers 10 bases. The CDR3 has 14 amino acids. CDR1 SGHRS and CDR2 YFSETQ come from the germline V gene. With 4 bases clipped from V and 7 bases from J, the junction kept 6 bases outside the gene matches. The chain's CDR3 is CASSTGQGLNTQYF. CDR3 coding DNA: TGCGCCAGCAGCACGGGACAGGGGCTAAATACGCAGTATTTT.

V and J are TRBV19 and TRBJ2-1; tentatively, D is TRBD2 (5 bases). Germline V gene sequence: CDR1 LNHDA, CDR2 SQIVND (reference sequence). The CDR3 covers 15 residues. V lost 3 bases to trimming and J lost 0 bases, with 9 bases between them. The CDR3 DNA reads as TGTGCCAGTAGTATCGGAGGTGGCTCCTACAATGAGCAGTTCTTC. Translation gives CASSIGGGSYNEQFF.

The genes are TRBV19 and TRBJ1-2; D unresolved. The V gene's germline CDR1 is LNHDA and CDR2 SQIVND (reference sequence). Between the trimmed V and J ends, which lost 8 bases and 3 bases, there was a span of 13 bases. The CDR3 loop spans 13 amino acids. The CDR3 spells CASELARDYGYTF. The CDR3 DNA reads TGTGCCAGTGAGCTGGCCCGGGACTATGGCTACACCTTC.

The V gene is TRBV10-3, the J gene TRBJ1-1, with TRBD1 matching 9 bases. The CDR3 length is 13 residues. Per germline, CDR1 ENHRY and CDR2 SYGVKD. With V trimmed by 10 bases and J by 2 bases, 5 bases remained unmatched. CDR3 nucleotides: TGTGCCAGTTGGACAGGGGAAAACACTGAAGCTTTCTTT. Protein: CASWTGENTEAFF.

As for this clone: Different DNA sequences within this sample yield the same CDR3. The rearrangement joins TRBV24-1 to TRBJ2-5, with TRBD1 matching 9 bases. CDR1 and CDR2 (germline): KGHDR, SFDVKD. This CDR3 has 15 residues. V gave up 2 bases and J gave up 2 bases; unmatched junction bases: 2. Here the CDR3 reads CATSDSGTGQETQYF. The CDR3 nucleotides read TGTGCCACCAGTGATTCGGGGACAGGGCAAGAGACCCAGTACTTC.

This clone is a singleton in its sample. The chain recombines TRBV5-1 with TRBJ2-3; 10 nucleotides line up with TRBD2. J gave up 3 bases and V 1 base, and 11 bases lay outside the gene matches. The CDR3 is 18 residues long. The germline CDR1 and CDR2 sequences are SGHRS and YFSETQ. The CDR3 DNA reads as TGCGCCAGCAGCTTGCGGGAGCGGGGGGGCCCTCTGACAGATACGCAGTATTTT. It encodes CASSLRERGGPLTDTQYF.

This chain connects TRBV21-1 to TRBJ2-1; the D call TRBD1 from the table was never checked on the DNA. TRBV21-1 is shown as a pseudogene. The length of the CDR3 is 16 residues. Here the CDR3 reads CASSKVRQGNRNEQFF. CDR3 bases: TGTGCCAGCAGCAAGGTGAGACAGGGAAATCGCAATGAGCAGTTCTTC.

V is TRBV19 and J is TRBJ2-6; D unresolved. Germline V CDR1 and CDR2: LNHDA, SQIVND (reference sequence). V dropped 1 base and J dropped 0 bases, with 7 bases sitting between them. The CDR3 loop spans 16 amino acids. This CDR3 reads CASSIGSPSGANVLTF. CDR3 in DNA: TGTGCCAGTAGTATAGGTAGCCCCTCTGGGGCCAACGTCCTGACTTTC.

V is TRBV28 and J is TRBJ1-1, with TRBD1 matching 8 bases. Germline CDR1 MDHEN, CDR2 SYDVKM. This CDR3 is 15 amino acids long. V was clipped by 2 bases and J by 1 base; unmatched bases: 3. CDR3 in DNA: TGTGCCAGCAGTTTAACCGGGACAGGGAACACTGAAGCTTTCTTT. Amino acid sequence: CASSLTGTGNTEAFF.

The DNA for the CDR3 is TGTGCCAGTAGTACAAACGGAAAACTGTTTTTT. Translation: CASSTNGKLFF. The chain employs TRBV19 and TRBJ1-4; D unclear. The CDR3 loop spans 11 amino acids. Trimming removed 4 bases at V and 10 bases at J, with 7 bases between. The germline V gene has CDR1 LNHDA and CDR2 SQIVND (reference sequence).

The V call is TRBV7-8, the J call TRBJ1-1; D gene ambiguous. In germline, CDR1 is SGHVS, CDR2 FQNEAQ. This CDR3 spans 13 amino acids. Trimming took off 4 bases at V and 1 base at J, with 7 bases between the two ends. As DNA, the CDR3 is TGTGCCAGCAGCTCCAGAGGGAACACTGAAGCTTTCTTT. Residues: CASSSRGNTEAFF.

The chain joins TRBV5-4 to TRBJ2-7; 12 bases are shared with TRBD2. With V trimmed by 4 bases and J by 6 bases, 14 bases remained unmatched. The CDR3 spans 17 residues. Per the germline V gene, CDR1 is SGHNT and CDR2 is YYREEE (reference sequence). Here the CDR3 reads CASSPTMTSGRRGEQYF. DNA for the CDR3: TGTGCCAGCAGCCCGACCATGACTAGCGGGAGACGGGGCGAGCAGTACTTC.